Listed below are T cell receptor beta chains from one sample, sequenced in a study of OX40 agonist ivuxolimab in advanced cancers. Profiling relied on immunoSEQ multiplex PCR, and the TCRdb table lists in-frame clones only, not all of them. The sample has about 69,000 clones, 90% seen once. Sequences were derived from CD4+ or CD8+ T cells sorted from blood, sampled in a trial of the OX40 agonist ivuxolimab. The receptors were gathered from an adult with an advanced solid tumor such as melanoma, head and neck, liver or kidney cancer. Both conserved end residues are part of each CDR3. D genes are given only for firm matches. Part of the rows lack a size; the others show once, few, many or a class for expanded clones.

CDR3nt: TGCGCCAGCAGCCAAGGAACAGGGTCCTCCTACGAGCAGTACTTC
CDR3aa: CASSQGTGSSYEQYF
abundance: .
j_gene: TRBJ2-7
v_gene: TRBV4-3
len: 15
d_gene: .

CDR3nt: TGTGCCAGTAGTATCGGCGGGAGGGCCAACGAGCAGTACTTC
CDR3aa: CASSIGGRANEQYF
abundance: .
j_gene: TRBJ2-7
v_gene: TRBV19
len: 14
d_gene: TRBD2

CDR3nt: TGTGCCAGCAGCTCGGTCCGCCAAGAGACCCAGTACTTC
CDR3aa: CASSSVRQETQYF
abundance: .
j_gene: TRBJ2-5
v_gene: TRBV7-6
len: 13
d_gene: .

CDR3nt: TGTGCCAGCGCACCCGGGGCCCTGAGCTCCTACGAGCAGTACTTC
CDR3aa: CASAPGALSSYEQYF
abundance: .
j_gene: TRBJ2-7
v_gene: TRBV9
len: 15
d_gene: .

CDR3nt: TGCGCCAGCAGCCTCCAGCCGGGATACGAGCAGTACTTC
CDR3aa: CASSLQPGYEQYF
abundance: .
j_gene: TRBJ2-7
v_gene: TRBV4-3
len: 13
d_gene: .

CDR3nt: TGTGCCAGCTCTAAGTGGGAGGCTAATGAAAAACTGTTTTTT
CDR3aa: CASSKWEANEKLFF
abundance: .
j_gene: TRBJ1-4
v_gene: TRBV28
len: 14
d_gene: .

CDR3nt: TGCGCCAGCAGTGGGGACAGGGGGCGAAATGAGCAGTTCTTC
CDR3aa: CASSGDRGRNEQFF
abundance: .
j_gene: TRBJ2-1
v_gene: TRBV10-2
len: 14
d_gene: TRBD1

CDR3nt: TGTGCCAGCAGTGAATGGGACACCCTCATGGCTGAAGCTTTCTTT
CDR3aa: CASSEWDTLMAEAFF
abundance: .
j_gene: TRBJ1-1
v_gene: TRBV25-1
len: 15
d_gene: .

CDR3nt: TGTGCCAGCAGTTTTTACTCTAGCGGGAGTGGTGAGCAGTTCTTC
CDR3aa: CASSFYSSGSGEQFF
abundance: .
j_gene: TRBJ2-1
v_gene: TRBV27
len: 15
d_gene: TRBD2

CDR3nt: TGTGCCAGTAGTAGACAGGGGCGAGGTCAGCCCCAGCATTTT
CDR3aa: CASSRQGRGQPQHF
abundance: .
j_gene: TRBJ1-5
v_gene: TRBV19
len: 14
d_gene: TRBD1

CDR3nt: TGTGCCAGCAGTTTAGGCGGGAGTAGGGACGAGCAGTACTTC
CDR3aa: CASSLGGSRDEQYF
abundance: once
j_gene: TRBJ2-7
v_gene: TRBV27
len: 14
d_gene: TRBD2

CDR3nt: TGTGCCAGCAGCGGCGGGACAGGGGCACCCTATGGCTACACCTTC
CDR3aa: CASSGGTGAPYGYTF
abundance: .
j_gene: TRBJ1-2
v_gene: TRBV9
len: 15
d_gene: TRBD1

CDR3nt: TGTGCCAGCAGCCCCGAGCCGGGTCAGCCCCAGCATTTT
CDR3aa: CASSPEPGQPQHF
abundance: once
j_gene: TRBJ1-5
v_gene: TRBV5-8
len: 13
d_gene: .

CDR3nt: TGTGCCAGCAGTTACGGGACTGCTTACAATGAGCAGTTCTTC
CDR3aa: CASSYGTAYNEQFF
abundance: .
j_gene: TRBJ2-1
v_gene: TRBV6-5
len: 14
d_gene: .

CDR3nt: TGTGCCAGCTCTGGCAGACAGACTGAAGCTTTCTTT
CDR3aa: CASSGRQTEAFF
abundance: .
j_gene: TRBJ1-1
v_gene: TRBV18
len: 12
d_gene: .

CDR3nt: TGCGCCAGCAGCCCTCTGGCGGCCACTACTGGGTATGGCTACACCTTC
CDR3aa: CASSPLAATTGYGYTF
abundance: .
j_gene: TRBJ1-2
v_gene: TRBV5-1
len: 16
d_gene: .

CDR3nt: TGTGCCAGCAGTTACGGCATTGGAGGGGGTGGAAACACCATATATTTT
CDR3aa: CASSYGIGGGGNTIYF
abundance: once
j_gene: TRBJ1-3
v_gene: TRBV6-5
len: 16
d_gene: .

CDR3nt: TGTGCCACCAGCAGATACCGGACTAGCGGACCCTACGAGCAGTACTTC
CDR3aa: CATSRYRTSGPYEQYF
abundance: .
j_gene: TRBJ2-7
v_gene: TRBV15
len: 16
d_gene: TRBD2

CDR3nt: TGTGCCAGCAGTTACGGTCGGGGATCACAGGGCTACACCTTC
CDR3aa: CASSYGRGSQGYTF
abundance: .
j_gene: TRBJ1-2
v_gene: TRBV6-5
len: 14
d_gene: .